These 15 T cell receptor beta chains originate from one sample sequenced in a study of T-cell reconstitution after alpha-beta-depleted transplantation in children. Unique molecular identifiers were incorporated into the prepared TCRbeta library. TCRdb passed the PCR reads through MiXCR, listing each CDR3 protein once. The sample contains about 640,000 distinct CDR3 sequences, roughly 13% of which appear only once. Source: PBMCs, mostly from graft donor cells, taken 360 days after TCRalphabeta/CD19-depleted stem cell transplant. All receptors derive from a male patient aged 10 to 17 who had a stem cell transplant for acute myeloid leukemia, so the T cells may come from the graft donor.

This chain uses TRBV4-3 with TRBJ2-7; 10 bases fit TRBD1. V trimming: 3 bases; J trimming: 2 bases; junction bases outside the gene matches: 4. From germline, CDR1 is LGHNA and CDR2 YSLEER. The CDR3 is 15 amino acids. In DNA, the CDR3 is TGCGCCAGCAGCCACGGGACAGGGGTGGCCTACGAGCAGTACTTC. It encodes CASSHGTGVAYEQYF.

The CDR3 spells CSASSSSYEQYF. As DNA, the CDR3 is TGCAGTGCTAGTTCTAGCTCCTACGAGCAGTACTTC. The V and J genes are TRBV20-1 and TRBJ2-7; unclear D gene. Trimming stripped 3 bases from V and 0 bases from J, with 6 bases between. This CDR3 region has 12 residues. Germline values: CDR1 DFQATT, CDR2 SNEGSKA (reference sequence).

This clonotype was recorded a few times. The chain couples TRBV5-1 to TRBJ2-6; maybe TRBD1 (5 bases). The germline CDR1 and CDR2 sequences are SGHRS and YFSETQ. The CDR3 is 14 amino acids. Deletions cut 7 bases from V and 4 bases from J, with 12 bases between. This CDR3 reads CASADTPGANVLTF. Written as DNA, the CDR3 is TGCGCCAGCGCGGACACCCCCGGGGCCAACGTCCTGACTTTC. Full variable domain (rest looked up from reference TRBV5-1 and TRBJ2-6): KAGVTQTPRYLIKTRGQQVTLSCSPISGHRSVSWYQQTPGQGLQFLFEYFSETQRNKGNFPGRFSGRQFSNSRSEMNVSTLELGDSALYLCASADTPGANVLTFGAGSRLTVL.

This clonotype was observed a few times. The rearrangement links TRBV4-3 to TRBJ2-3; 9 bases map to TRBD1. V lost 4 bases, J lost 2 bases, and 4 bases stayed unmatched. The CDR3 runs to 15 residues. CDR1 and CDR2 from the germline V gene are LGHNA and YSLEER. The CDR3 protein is CASSPGTGYTDTQYF. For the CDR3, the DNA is TGCGCCAGCAGCCCGGGGACAGGGTACACAGATACGCAGTATTTT.

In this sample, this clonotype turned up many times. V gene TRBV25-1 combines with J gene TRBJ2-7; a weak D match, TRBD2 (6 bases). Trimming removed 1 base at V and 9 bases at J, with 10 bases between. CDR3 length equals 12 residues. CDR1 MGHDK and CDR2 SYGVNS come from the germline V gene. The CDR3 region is CASSESGLGQYF. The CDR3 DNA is TGTGCCAGCAGTGAATCGGGACTCGGGCAGTACTTC.

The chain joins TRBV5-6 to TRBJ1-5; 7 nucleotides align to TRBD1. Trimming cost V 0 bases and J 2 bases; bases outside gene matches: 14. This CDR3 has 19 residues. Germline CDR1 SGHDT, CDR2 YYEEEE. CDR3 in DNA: TGTGCCAGCAGCTTGGGGCCCGACAGGGCACTCCGGGGCAATCAGCCCCAGCATTTT. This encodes CASSLGPDRALRGNQPQHF.

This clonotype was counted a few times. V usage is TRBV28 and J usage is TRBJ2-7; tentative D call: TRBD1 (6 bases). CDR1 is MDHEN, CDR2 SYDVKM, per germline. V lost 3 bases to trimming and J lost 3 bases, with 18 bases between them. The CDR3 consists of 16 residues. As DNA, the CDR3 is TGTGCCAGCAGTTTCGAGGCTGGGGGCTTGCACTACGAGCAGTACTTC. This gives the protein CASSFEAGGLHYEQYF.

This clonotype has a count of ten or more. This CDR3 is CASSEPRPLAVVYNEQFF. In nucleotides, the CDR3 is TGTGCCAGCAGTGAACCCCGTCCTTTAGCGGTCGTCTACAATGAGCAGTTCTTC. This chain joins TRBV2 and TRBJ2-1; D is possibly TRBD2 (6 bases). V gave up 2 bases and J gave up 3 bases, with 20 bases separating them. Germline-derived CDR1 and CDR2 are SNHLY and FYNNEI. The CDR3 covers 18 residues.

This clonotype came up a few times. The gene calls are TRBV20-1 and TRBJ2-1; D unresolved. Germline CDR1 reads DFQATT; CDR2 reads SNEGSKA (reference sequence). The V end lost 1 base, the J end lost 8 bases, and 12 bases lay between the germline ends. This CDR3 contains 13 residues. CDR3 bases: TGCAGTGCTAGAGGGGTAGTGTACCATGAGCAGTTCTTC. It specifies CSARGVVYHEQFF.

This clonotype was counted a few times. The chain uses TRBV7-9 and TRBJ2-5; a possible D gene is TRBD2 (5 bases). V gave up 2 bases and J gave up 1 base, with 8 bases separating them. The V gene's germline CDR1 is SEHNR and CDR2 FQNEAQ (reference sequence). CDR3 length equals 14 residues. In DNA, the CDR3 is TGTGCCAGCAGCTTATTCGCGGGCCAAGAGACCCAGTACTTC. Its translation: CASSLFAGQETQYF.

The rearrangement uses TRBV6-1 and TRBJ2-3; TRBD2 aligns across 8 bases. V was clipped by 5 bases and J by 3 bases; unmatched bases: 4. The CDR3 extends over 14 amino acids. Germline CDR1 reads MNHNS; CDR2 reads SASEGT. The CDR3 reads CASSHSGRTDTQYF. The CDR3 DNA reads TGTGCCAGCAGTCACAGCGGGAGAACAGATACGCAGTATTTT.

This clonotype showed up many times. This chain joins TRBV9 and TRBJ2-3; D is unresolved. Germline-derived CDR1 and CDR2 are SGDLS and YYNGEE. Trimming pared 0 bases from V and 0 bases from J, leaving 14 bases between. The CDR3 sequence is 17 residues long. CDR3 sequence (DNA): TGTGCCAGCAGCGTAGGGTTCACGTGGGAAAGCACAGATACGCAGTATTTT. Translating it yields CASSVGFTWESTDTQYF.

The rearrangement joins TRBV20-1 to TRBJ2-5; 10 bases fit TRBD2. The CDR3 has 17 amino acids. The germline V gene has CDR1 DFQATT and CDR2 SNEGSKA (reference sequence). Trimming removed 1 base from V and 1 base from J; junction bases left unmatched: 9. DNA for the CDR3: TGCAGTGCTAGAGTCCCGTTTAGCGGGAGGTTCCAAGAGACCCAGTACTTC. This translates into CSARVPFSGRFQETQYF.

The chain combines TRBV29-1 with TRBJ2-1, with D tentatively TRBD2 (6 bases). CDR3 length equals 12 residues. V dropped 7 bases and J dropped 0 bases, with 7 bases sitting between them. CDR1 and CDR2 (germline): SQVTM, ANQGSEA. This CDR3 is CSETSSYNEQFF. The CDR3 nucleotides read TGCAGCGAGACTAGCTCCTACAATGAGCAGTTCTTC.

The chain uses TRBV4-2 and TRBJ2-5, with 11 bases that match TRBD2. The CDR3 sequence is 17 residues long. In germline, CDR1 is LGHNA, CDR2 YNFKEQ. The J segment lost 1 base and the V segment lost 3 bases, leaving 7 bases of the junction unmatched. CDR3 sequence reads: CASSHEGLAGGQETQYF. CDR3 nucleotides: TGTGCCAGCAGCCACGAGGGTCTAGCGGGAGGCCAAGAGACCCAGTACTTC.